Listed below are T cell receptor beta chains from one sample, sequenced in a study of cytomegalovirus exposure and HLA in healthy donors. Assay used: immunoSEQ multiplex PCR; TCRdb lists only in-frame clones, some missing. The sample has about 160,000 clones, about 82% seen once. The specimen sequenced was PBMCs. All receptors derive from a woman aged 18 to 35 in good health and CMV-seronegative. Each CDR3 is given with its conserved first and last residue.

TRBV5-6 CASSSLGQSYEQYF
TRBV2 CASSRNRDYGYTF
TRBV27 CASSLSGQNTQYF
TRBV7-9 CASNDGQRYYNEQFF
TRBV6-1 CASSEVILSGANVLTF
TRBV6-4 CASSWRGTSGSTYEQYF
TRBV27 CASSQGLLSGYTF
TRBV15 CATSRDARTGAKNIQYF
TRBV5-1 CASSPEGLNPGLSFMTEAFF
TRBV5-1 CASSLGATNFGETQYF
TRBV28 CASKGVETDQGRRYTF
TRBV27 CASSDMNTEAFF
TRBV4-2 CASSQPAGGGTGELFF
TRBV19 CASSTTTNTEAFF
TRBV27 CASSLTRGEAFF
TRBV15 CATSRGVGKLFF
TRBV21-1 CASTGTDSYNEQFF
TRBV27 CASSPPSGTDQYEQYF
TRBV6-1 CASTLQRNGYNEQFF
TRBV28 CASSLWQGENQPQHF
TRBV19 CASSNNLNQPQHF
TRBV5-1 CASGYRLSGANVLTF
TRBV4-1 CASSLEGQENQPQHF
TRBV28 CASIDRPNYGYTF
TRBV20-1 CSGGQGETQYF